This T cell receptor (beta chain) comes out of a study of T cell responses to AZD1222 COVID-19 vaccine (dated by TCRdb to the early 2020s). About the investigation overall: AZD1222 recipients whose second dose came at about 4 weeks and those whose second dose came at about 12 weeks were combined into one group, since spike-specific TCR depth and breadth did not differ between the two schedules. TCR sequencing was performed for 230 to 250 trial participants, of whom around 200 were given two doses of AZD1222 and roughly 25 were given two doses of MenACWY control vaccine. Trial participants were enrolled by age into 18-55, 56-69 and 70-plus year subgroups, with about 150, 28 and 57 TCR-sequenced participants respectively.

The CDR3 regions of human TCRbeta chains were subjected to immunosequencing. The study's own analysis went as follows. Repertoire TCRs were checked for matches against a reference library of SARS-CoV-2-specific TCRs that had been generated using the MIRA antigen-specificity platform. Breadth meant the fraction of unique TCRs that were SARS-CoV-2-associated, whereas depth meant the fraction of total T cells that were SARS-CoV-2-associated. Using the MIRA data, each spike-specific TCR was mapped to the spike region that the TCR reacts to and placed in a CD4 or CD8 class. Log10-transformed breadth and depth values were compared by one-way ANOVA with Sidak's multiple comparisons tests. The source is immuneACCESS, and TCRdb retained only in-frame sequences with V and J called. Part of the clones is not carried over; for the studies checked, unresolved V genes explain less than half of this, and the remainder is unexplained. D and trimming come from the DNA, and the V and J calls and clone size come from that table. The table for this sample lists over 85,000 clones; about four fifths of them were counted only once. The ten largest account for approximately 5% of the sample.

On the study overall, not on this receptor specifically: The 56-69-year group was small, and its depth increase did not reach significance, likely because of low power. Because no day 14 peak-response samples were available, the repertoires could be characterized only after the peak T cell response. After two AZD1222 doses, both the breadth and the depth of spike-specific TCRs were significantly higher than at day 0 and than in MenACWY recipients. Vaccine-associated CD4 TCRs spanned the whole spike protein, with dominant responses in regions 160-218 and 743-854. Most participants were white British and females outnumbered males, and the authors suggested that clonal diversity may have been underestimated. Conclusions about previously exposed vaccinees are limited, since just six or seven AZD1222 recipients were seropositive for SARS-CoV-2 at baseline. Epitopes outside the regions mutated in the B.1.351 and B.1.1.7 variants were reportedly recognized by nearly half of the unique spike-specific TCRs.

This sample's time point label indicates: baseline before first vaccination. Vaccinee samples came from UK trials COV001 and COV002, including a single-blind randomized controlled phase 2/3 trial of AZD1222 (ChAdOx1 nCoV-19) in healthy adults. For TCRbeta chain sequencing, PBMC samples from trial participants were taken at day 0 and at day 28 after the second dose. A word on this clone: Its antigen target is currently unknown. The record has no base qualities; no much larger clone is one base away.

V and J are trimmed by 1 base and 8 bases, and the gene matches miss 5 bases of the junction. The CDR3 runs 14 residues from the cysteine to the phenylalanine. Just CDR3 DNA is preserved here, 42 bases in frame from base 1. The CDR1 and CDR2 encoded by the germline V gene are MGHRA and YSYEKL. The sequence joins TRBV4-1 to TRBJ2-1; 7 bases in the junction line up with TRBD2. The origin of this receptor is an adult in good health. This specimen consisted of peripheral blood, obtained on day 0 of AZD1222 vaccination. The DNA sequence is given as TGCGCCAGCAGCCAAGTCGGTGGGGGGGATGAGCAGTTCTTC. Its protein reads: CASSQVGGGDEQFF.